The clone carrying this TCR beta chain was counted ten times or more. Its antigen is not known. The CDR3 covers 13 residues. Germline V gene lookup returns CDR1 MNHNS and CDR2 SASEGT. Trimming cost V 3 bases and J 8 bases; bases outside gene matches: 2. This entry is derived from a study of Graves' ophthalmopathy and Graves' hyperthyroidism. Study summary: Peripheral blood was collected at initial diagnosis, before any treatment.

Hyperthyroidism was classified as stable if no ophthalmopathy occurred within 18 months of follow-up. General study findings and limits: Sensitivity reached 87.88% and specificity roughly 82% for a 13-signature model separating ophthalmopathy from stable hyperthyroidism.

Amplification of the TCR beta CDR3 regions used RNA transcripts (as template). HTBI primers were employed in first-round RT-PCR, then a second-round multiplex PCR followed. TCRdb itself ran the multiplex PCR reads through MiXCR, one entry per CDR3 protein. The top ten hold about 6.6% of the sample, which has over 500,000 distinct CDR3 sequences, 22% seen once. The clonotype originates from a woman between 18 and 30 years old with stable Graves' hyperthyroidism. Some clones in this sample may be carry-over from other donors' samples. The V and J genes are TRBV6-1 and TRBJ1-2; 11 nucleotides match TRBD1. The sequenced sample consisted of peripheral blood. Here the CDR3 reads CASSEDRGLGYTF. The CDR3 nucleotides are TGTGCCAGCAGTGAGGACAGGGGGCTGGGCTACACCTTC.